The clone carrying this T cell receptor (beta chain) was seen a handful of times. Its antigen is as yet unknown. Method: immunoSEQ multiplex PCR; TCRdb's copy keeps in-frame clones and lacks some. Of 120,000 or so clones in the sample, approximately 90% were seen once. CDR1 and CDR2 from the germline V gene are SNHLY and FYNNEI. The length of the CDR3 is 16 residues. The trim removed 3 bases at V and 8 bases at J, leaving 7 bases unmatched. This entry comes from a study of T cell responses to AZD1222 COVID-19 vaccine. Findings of the study overall: Per reports, nearly half of all spike-specific TCRs target regions that are unmutated in variants. There were mostly white British donors and more females than males, and clonal diversity was possibly underestimated. The CD4 TCRs associated with vaccination extended across spike and predominated at 160-218 and 743-854.

This TCR was recovered from an adult in good health. The chain has TRBV2 and TRBJ2-1; 13 bases match TRBD2. The source was peripheral blood, collected on day 0 of AZD1222 vaccination. CDR3 nucleotides: TGTGCCAGCAGTGACCTACTAGCGGGAGGGCGGGATGAGCAGTTCTTC. This sequence encodes CASSDLLAGGRDEQFF.